This T cell receptor beta chain was observed in a study of identical twins. Overall study results and limits: When twins shared out-of-frame alpha sequences, those sequences had excess low generation probability.

MiXCR was run by TCRdb on the 5' RACE reads, yielding one entry per CDR3 protein. The sample holds around 200,000 distinct CDR3 sequences, around a tenth seen once. In this sample, this clonotype turned up many times. The antigen is not known. CDR1 and CDR2 (germline): SGHRS, YFSETQ. V was pared by 0 bases and J by 5 bases, with 4 bases of the junction left unmatched. This CDR3 region has 16 residues. V usage is TRBV5-1 and J usage is TRBJ2-5; 13 bases line up with TRBD2. This TCR was recovered from a woman younger than 35 in good health. Sample: memory (CD45RO+) T cells sorted from blood. CDR3 residues: CASSLAGTSGTETQYF. In nucleotides, the CDR3 is TGCGCCAGCAGCTTGGCGGGGACTAGCGGGACTGAGACCCAGTACTTC.